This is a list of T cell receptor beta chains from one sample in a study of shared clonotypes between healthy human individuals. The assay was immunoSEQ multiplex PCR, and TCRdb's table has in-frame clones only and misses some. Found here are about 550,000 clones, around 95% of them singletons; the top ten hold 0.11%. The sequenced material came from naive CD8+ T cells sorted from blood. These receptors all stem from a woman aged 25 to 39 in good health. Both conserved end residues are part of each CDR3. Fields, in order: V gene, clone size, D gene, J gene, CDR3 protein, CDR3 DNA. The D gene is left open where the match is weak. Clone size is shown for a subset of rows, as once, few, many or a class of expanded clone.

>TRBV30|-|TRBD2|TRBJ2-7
CAWSLAGPYEQYF
TGTGCCTGGTCACTAGCGGGACCCTACGAGCAGTACTTC
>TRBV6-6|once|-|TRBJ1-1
CASSGIGSRTEAFF
TGTGCCAGCAGTGGAATCGGGAGTAGGACTGAAGCTTTCTTT
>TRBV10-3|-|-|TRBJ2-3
CAISEGPEMQYF
TGTGCCATCAGTGAGGGACCCGAGATGCAGTATTTT
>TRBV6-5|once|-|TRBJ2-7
CASSSYLLSYEQYF
TGTGCCAGCAGTTCCTACCTGTTGTCCTACGAGCAGTACTTC
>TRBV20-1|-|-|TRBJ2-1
CSAAQGEQFF
TGCAGTGCTGCACAGGGTGAGCAGTTCTTC
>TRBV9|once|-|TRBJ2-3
CASNRGGSSTDTQYF
TGTGCCAGCAACAGAGGGGGGAGTTCCACAGATACGCAGTATTTT
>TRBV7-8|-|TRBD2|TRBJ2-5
CASSSGTSVTKETQYF
TGTGCCAGCAGCTCCGGGACTAGCGTCACTAAAGAGACCCAGTACTTC
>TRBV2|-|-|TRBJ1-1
CASSSRVGVTEAFF
TGTGCCAGCAGTAGTAGAGTTGGAGTCACTGAAGCTTTCTTT
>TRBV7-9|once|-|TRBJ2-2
CASSEGAGELFF
TGTGCCAGCAGCGAGGGTGCCGGGGAGCTGTTTTTT
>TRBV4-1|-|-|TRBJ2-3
CASSQEIPITDTQYF
TGCGCCAGCAGCCAAGAAATCCCTATCACAGATACGCAGTATTTT
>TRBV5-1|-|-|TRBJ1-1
CASSLFLGVTEAFF
TGCGCCAGCAGCTTGTTTCTGGGTGTCACTGAAGCTTTCTTT
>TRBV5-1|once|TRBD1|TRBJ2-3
CASSPRQKWDSFTDTQYF
TGCGCCAGCAGCCCACGTCAGAAATGGGACAGCTTCACAGATACGCAGTATTTT
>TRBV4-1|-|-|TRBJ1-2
CASSQGSDGYTF
TGCGCCAGCAGCCAAGGCTCGGATGGCTACACCTTC
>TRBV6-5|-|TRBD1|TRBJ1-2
CATMTTPGQTYGYTF
TGTGCCACTATGACAACACCGGGACAGACCTATGGCTACACCTTC
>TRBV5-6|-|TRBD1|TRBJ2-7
CASSEDRAYEQYF
TGTGCCAGCAGCGAGGACAGGGCCTACGAGCAGTACTTC
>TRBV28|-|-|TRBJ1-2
CASSLRRGRFAGYTF
TGTGCCAGCAGTTTAAGGCGGGGGAGATTTGCTGGCTACACCTTC
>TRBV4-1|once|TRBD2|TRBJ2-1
CASGPPQREAYNEQFF
TGCGCCAGCGGCCCTCCACAGCGGGAGGCCTACAATGAGCAGTTCTTC
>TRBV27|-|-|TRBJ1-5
CASSPRDARNQPQHF
TGTGCCAGCAGTCCCCGGGACGCCCGCAATCAGCCCCAGCATTTT
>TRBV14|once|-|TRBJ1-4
CASSQGRTLYGEKLFF
TGTGCCAGCAGCCAAGGTCGGACACTTTACGGTGAAAAACTGTTTTTT
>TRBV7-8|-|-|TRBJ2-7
CASGIGSYEQYF
TGTGCCAGCGGGATAGGTTCCTACGAGCAGTACTTC
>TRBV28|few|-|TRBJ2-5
CASSYWGSDGETQYF
TGTGCCAGCAGTTATTGGGGGTCGGACGGAGAGACCCAGTACTTC
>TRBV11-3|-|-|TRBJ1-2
CASSLEQRNYGYTF
TGTGCCAGCAGCTTAGAACAGAGGAACTATGGCTACACCTTC
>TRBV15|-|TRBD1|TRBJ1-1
CATSRDWASDTDRGDTEAFF
TGTGCCACCAGCAGAGATTGGGCTTCGGACACGGACAGGGGTGACACTGAAGCTTTCTTT
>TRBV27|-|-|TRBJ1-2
CASSPTGASGYTF
TGTGCCAGCAGTCCTACGGGGGCCTCTGGCTACACCTTC
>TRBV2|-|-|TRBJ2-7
CGRGSSYEQYF
TGTGGGCGGGGTAGCTCCTACGAGCAGTACTTC
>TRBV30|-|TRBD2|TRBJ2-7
CAWSRREAYEQYF
TGTGCCTGGAGTCGGCGGGAGGCCTACGAGCAGTACTTC
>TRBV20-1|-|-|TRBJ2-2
CSARVAGELFF
TGCAGTGCTAGAGTTGCCGGGGAGCTGTTTTTT
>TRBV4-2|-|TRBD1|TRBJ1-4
CASSQDLLQGATEKLFF
TGTGCCAGCAGCCAAGATCTTTTGCAGGGGGCGACAGAAAAACTGTTTTTT
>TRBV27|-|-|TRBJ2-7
CASSLYPGYEQYF
TGTGCCAGCAGTTTATATCCGGGCTACGAGCAGTACTTC
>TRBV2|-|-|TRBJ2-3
CASSVFVVEPSTDTQYF
TGTGCCAGCAGTGTGTTTGTAGTGGAACCTAGCACAGATACGCAGTATTTT
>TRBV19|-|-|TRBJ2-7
CASSIDLTGEQYF
TGTGCCAGTAGTATAGATCTGACCGGCGAGCAGTACTTC
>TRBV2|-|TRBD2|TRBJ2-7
CATWTSGSYEQYF
TGTGCCACCTGGACTAGCGGGTCCTACGAGCAGTACTTC
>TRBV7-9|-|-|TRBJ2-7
CASSLVRYEQYF
TGTGCCAGCAGCTTGGTGCGGTACGAGCAGTACTTC